Listed below are T cell receptor beta chains from one sample, sequenced in a study of neurological immune-mediated disorders. TCRdb passed the 5' RACE reads through MiXCR, listing each CDR3 protein once. The sample yields some 30,000 distinct CDR3 sequences, 4.6% seen once. Sequenced: PBMCs. The receptors were sampled from a man between 18 and 29 years old in good health. Both conserved end residues are trimmed from each CDR3. Each record gives: V gene, J gene, D gene, CDR3 protein. The D gene is left open where the match is weak.

V gene: TRBV5-1
J gene: TRBJ2-2
D gene: -
CDR3 protein: ATTITGELF

V gene: TRBV7-2
J gene: TRBJ1-2
D gene: TRBD1
CDR3 protein: ASSLQGGYGYT

V gene: TRBV20-1
J gene: TRBJ2-7
D gene: TRBD1
CDR3 protein: SANRGQGEQY

V gene: TRBV12-3/TRBV12-4
J gene: TRBJ1-2
D gene: -
CDR3 protein: ATTWGGNYGYT

V gene: TRBV15
J gene: TRBJ2-7
D gene: -
CDR3 protein: ATSRQFRSYEQY

V gene: TRBV3-1
J gene: TRBJ2-4
D gene: TRBD1
CDR3 protein: ASSLQGALSFIQY

V gene: TRBV10-3
J gene: TRBJ2-3
D gene: -
CDR3 protein: AISESMAGATDTQY

V gene: TRBV19
J gene: TRBJ1-1
D gene: -
CDR3 protein: ASSIAPGTAF

V gene: TRBV20-1
J gene: TRBJ2-7
D gene: -
CDR3 protein: SARDNAYEQY

V gene: TRBV20-1
J gene: TRBJ1-5
D gene: -
CDR3 protein: SARGDGNQPQH